This T cell receptor beta chain emerged from a study of blood T cell repertoires in COVID-19. Assay used: immunoSEQ multiplex PCR; TCRdb lists only in-frame clones, some missing. The table lists 200,000 to 250,000 clones, around 89% of them singletons. Losses at the gene ends were 6 bases for V and 1 base for J; bases not matched to a gene: 7. This CDR3 has 15 residues. Germline CDR1 and CDR2: MNHEY and SVGAGI. Material for sequencing was peripheral blood. The origin of this receptor is a man aged 30 to 39 with COVID-19, enrolled during active disease. V and J are TRBV6-5 and TRBJ2-7, with 9 nucleotides matching TRBD1. The CDR3 here is CASSPPGQGSYEQYF. The CDR3 nucleotides are TGTGCCAGCAGCCCCCCGGGACAGGGTTCCTACGAGCAGTACTTC.